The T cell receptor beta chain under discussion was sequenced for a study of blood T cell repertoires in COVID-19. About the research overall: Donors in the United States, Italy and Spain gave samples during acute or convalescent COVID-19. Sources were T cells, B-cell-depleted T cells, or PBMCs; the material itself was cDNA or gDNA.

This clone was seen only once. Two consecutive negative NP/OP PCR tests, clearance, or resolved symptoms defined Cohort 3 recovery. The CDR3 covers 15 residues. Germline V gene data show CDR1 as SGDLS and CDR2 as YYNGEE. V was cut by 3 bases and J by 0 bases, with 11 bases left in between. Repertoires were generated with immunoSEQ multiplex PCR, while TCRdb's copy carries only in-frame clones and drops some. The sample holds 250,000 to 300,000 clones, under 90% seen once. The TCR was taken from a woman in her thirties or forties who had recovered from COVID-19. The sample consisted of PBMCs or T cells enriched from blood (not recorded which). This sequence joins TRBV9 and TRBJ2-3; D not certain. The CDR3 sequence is CASSADTSSTDTQYF. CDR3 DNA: TGTGCCAGCAGCGCCGACACCTCAAGCACAGATACGCAGTATTTT.